This T cell receptor beta chain is drawn from a study of T cell responses to AZD1222 COVID-19 vaccine. Produced via immunoSEQ multiplex PCR; TCRdb's table is partial and in-frame only. Of approximately 190,000 clones listed, approximately 92% were seen once; the top ten hold over 1%. Germline CDR1 reads LNHDA; CDR2 reads SQIVND (reference sequence). The CDR3 spans 15 residues. V gave up 5 bases and J gave up 11 bases; unmatched junction bases: 15. This clone appeared once. The specimen comprised peripheral blood, sampled on day 0 of AZD1222 vaccination. The genes are TRBV19 and TRBJ1-1; 9 nucleotides line up with TRBD1. The clonotype was recovered from an adult in good health. In DNA form, the CDR3 reads TGTGCCAGTAGTGCCCCCGGGACAGGGTTAATGATGGCTTTCTTT. It codes for CASSAPGTGLMMAFF. Full variable domain (remainder filled in from reference TRBV19 and TRBJ1-1): DGGITQSPKYLFRKEGQNVTLSCEQNLNHDAMYWYRQDPGQGLRLIYYSQIVNDFQKGDIAEGYSVSREKKESFPLTVTSAQKNPTAFYLCASSAPGTGLMMAFFGQGTRLTVV.